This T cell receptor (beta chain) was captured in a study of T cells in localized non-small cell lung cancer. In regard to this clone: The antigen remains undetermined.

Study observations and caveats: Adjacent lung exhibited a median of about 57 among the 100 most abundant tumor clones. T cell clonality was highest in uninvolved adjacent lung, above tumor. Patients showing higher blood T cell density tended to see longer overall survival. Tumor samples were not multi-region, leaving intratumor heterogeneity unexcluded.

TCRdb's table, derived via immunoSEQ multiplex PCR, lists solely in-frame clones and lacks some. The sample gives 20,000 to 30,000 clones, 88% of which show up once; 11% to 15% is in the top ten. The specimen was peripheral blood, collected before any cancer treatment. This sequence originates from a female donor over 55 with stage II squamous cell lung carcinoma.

The CDR3 protein is CASSLVRQGKKETQYF. For the CDR3, the DNA is TGTGCCAGCAGCTTGGTAAGGCAGGGGAAGAAAGAGACCCAGTACTTC. J is TRBJ2-5 and V is TRBV5-4; possible D gene TRBD1, 6 bases. Trimming removed 0 bases at V and 3 bases at J, with 15 bases between. Per germline, CDR1 SGHNT and CDR2 YYREEE (reference sequence). The CDR3 sequence is 16 residues long. Variable domain in full (rest from reference TRBV5-4 and TRBJ2-5): ETGVTQSPTHLIKTRGQQVTLRCSSQSGHNTVSWYQQALGQGPQFIFQYYREEENGRGNFPPRFSGLQFPNYSSELNVNALELDDSALYLCASSLVRQGKKETQYFGPGTRLLVL.